Listed below are T cell receptor beta chains from one sample, sequenced in a study of T cells after yellow fever vaccination. One entry per CDR3 protein, called by TCRdb with MiXCR from the 5' RACE reads. The sample has fewer than 450,000 distinct CDR3 sequences, 9.5% to 13% seen once. The sample in question was PBMCs, obtained on the day of the first yellow fever vaccination. Receptors were obtained from a young man who received the YFV17D yellow fever vaccine. CDR3s include the opening cysteine and the closing phenylalanine or tryptophan. D genes are given only for firm matches. Expanded clones get a size class; other rows say once, few or many, or leave the size out.

d_call cdr3_length clone_size v_call cdr3_aa
TRBD2 15 NA TRBV7-9 CASSSIAGVTYEQYF
NA 12 many TRBV7-2 CASSLAAQPQHF
NA 15 few TRBV5-1 CASSLPGVGGETQYF
NA 13 few TRBV20-1 CSARAGELSGSFF
NA 18 many TRBV4-2 CASSQDGTARADQETQYF
NA 15 NA TRBV11-3 CASSLGGARLDEQFF
TRBD1 15 few TRBV2 CASSSTGGEADTQYF
NA 14 NA TRBV20-1 CSASPDSTYQPQHF
NA 14 many TRBV5-1 CASSLGGGNTEAFF
TRBD1 15 NA TRBV18 CASSDSGTGVGKLFF
NA 14 NA TRBV20-1 CSARDRQRYNEQFF
NA 11 NA TRBV28 CASSLYGTQYF
NA 12 few TRBV19 CASSQEGRWQFF
TRBD2 16 NA TRBV7-3 CASSLTSGGRADTQYF
NA 15 NA TRBV6-5 CASSYSTLGSDTQYF
TRBD2 14 many TRBV5-5 CASSPVTSIHEQFF